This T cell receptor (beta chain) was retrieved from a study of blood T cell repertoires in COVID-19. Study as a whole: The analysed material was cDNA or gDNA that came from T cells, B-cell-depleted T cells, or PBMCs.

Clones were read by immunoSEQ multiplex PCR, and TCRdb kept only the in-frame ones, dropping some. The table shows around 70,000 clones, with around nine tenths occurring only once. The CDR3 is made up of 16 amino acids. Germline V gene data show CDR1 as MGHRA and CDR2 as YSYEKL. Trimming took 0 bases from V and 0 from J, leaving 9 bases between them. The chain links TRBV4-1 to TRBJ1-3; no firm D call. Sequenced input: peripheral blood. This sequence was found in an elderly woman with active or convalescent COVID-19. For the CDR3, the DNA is TGCGCCAGCAGCCAAGATAGCCAGCACTCTGGAAACACCATATATTTT. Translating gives CASSQDSQHSGNTIYF.